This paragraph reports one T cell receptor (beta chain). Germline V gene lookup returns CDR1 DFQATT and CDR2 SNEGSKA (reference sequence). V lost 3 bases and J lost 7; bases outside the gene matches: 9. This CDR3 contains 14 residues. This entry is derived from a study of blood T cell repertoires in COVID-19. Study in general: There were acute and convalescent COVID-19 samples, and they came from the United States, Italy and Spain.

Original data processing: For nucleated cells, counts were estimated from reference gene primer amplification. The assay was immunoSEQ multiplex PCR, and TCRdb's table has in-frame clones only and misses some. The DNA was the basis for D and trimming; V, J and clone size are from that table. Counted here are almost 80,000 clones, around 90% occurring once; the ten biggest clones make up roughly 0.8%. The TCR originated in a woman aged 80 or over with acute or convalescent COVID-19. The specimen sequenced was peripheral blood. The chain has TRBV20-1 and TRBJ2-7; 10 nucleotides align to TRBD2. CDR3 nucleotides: TGCAGTGCTAGTGGACTAGCGGCCTTCCGGGAGCAGTACTTC. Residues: CSASGLAAFREQYF.